Listed here is a single T cell receptor (beta chain). As processed by the authors: Reference gene primer amplification gave nucleated cell count estimates. Repertoires were generated with immunoSEQ multiplex PCR, while TCRdb's copy carries only in-frame clones and drops some. That table is the source of V, J and clone size, and D and trimming were worked out from the DNA. The sample yields just over 150,000 clones, more than 65% seen once. The CDR3 consists of 14 residues. V was pared by 5 bases and J by 0 bases, with 3 bases of the junction left unmatched. Germline V gives CDR1 KGHDR, CDR2 SFDVKD. The record originates from a study of blood T cell repertoires in COVID-19. Study information: The origin of the acute and convalescent COVID-19 samples was the United States, Italy and Spain. PBMCs, B-cell-depleted T cells, or T cells were the source of the cDNA or gDNA that made up the material.

The receptor's source is a woman aged 45-60 years with acute or convalescent COVID-19. Sequences were obtained from peripheral blood. The gene calls are TRBV24-1 and TRBJ2-7, with 7 bases identical to TRBD2. The CDR3 is CATSARGSSYEQYF. CDR3 sequence (DNA): TGTGCCACCAGTGCGCGGGGGAGCTCCTACGAGCAGTACTTC.